This TCR beta chain was found in a study of PD-L1 blockade in urothelial cancer. In the study overall: Investigators checked blood 3 weeks (second dose) and 6 weeks after treatment start.

Time point specified: peripheral blood 6 weeks after treatment start. Pretreatment and on-treatment blood mononuclear cell samples were taken, totaling between 1 and 8 time points per patient. Method: immunoSEQ multiplex PCR; TCRdb's copy keeps in-frame clones and lacks some. The sample carries 45,000 to 50,000 clones, roughly 80% recorded once. After removal of 5 bases from V and 2 bases from J, the junction contained 7 bases not matched to a gene. The CDR3 is 15 residues long. Germline values: CDR1 MNHEY, CDR2 SVGAGI. The receptor comes from a man in his 70s with urothelial cancer. The sequencing here drew on PBMCs, taken around atezolizumab (anti-PD-L1) treatment. This chain connects TRBV6-5 to TRBJ2-5; 8 bases fit TRBD1. The chain's CDR3 is CASSRTGWAQETQYF. In nucleotides, the CDR3 is TGTGCCAGCAGTAGGACAGGGTGGGCTCAAGAGACCCAGTACTTC.